This paragraph reports one TCR beta chain. What it recognizes is unknown. TCRB transcripts that were expressed got sequenced, as all of the isolated RNA had been reverse transcribed. Here immunoSEQ multiplex PCR was the method, and the copy in TCRdb shows in-frame clones only, minus some. Of 600,000 to 700,000 clones in the sample, roughly an eighth were seen once. The source of the sample is a study of beta chain features in type 1 diabetes. Study observations and caveats: All four CD4+ subsets of Type 1 diabetes patients contained TCRB CDR3s that were moderately but significantly shorter. Individuals with type 1 diabetes displayed fewer insertions and more deletions at VDJ junctions.

The V end lost 4 bases, the J end lost 7 bases, and 24 bases lay between the germline ends. CDR3 length: 16 amino acids. The V gene's germline CDR1 is SGHNT and CDR2 YYREEE (reference sequence). By way of CD45RO/CCR7/CD25/CD127/CD95/CD27, the CD4+ regulatory, stem cell-like memory, central memory and naive cells were sorted. The sequenced sample was naive CD4+ T cells from blood. This clonotype originated in a man between 18 and 29 years old with type 1 diabetes. The rearrangement links TRBV5-4 to TRBJ2-7; D might be TRBD2 (5 bases). CDR3 in DNA: TGTGCCAGCAGCCCGCGGACGGGGAATACAATATCGGAGCAGTACTTC. This sequence encodes CASSPRTGNTISEQYF.